This entry lists 14 T cell receptor beta chains sequenced from one sample in a study of T cell responses to AZD1222 COVID-19 vaccine. Clones were read by immunoSEQ multiplex PCR, and TCRdb kept only the in-frame ones, dropping some. The sample consists of more than 150,000 clones, over 75% of them appearing once. Sequenced here: peripheral blood, sampled on day 0 of AZD1222 vaccination. All receptors come from an adult in good health.

The rearrangement joins TRBV7-9 to TRBJ2-3, with D tentatively TRBD1 (6 bases). The CDR3 is 13 residues long. Per germline, CDR1 SEHNR and CDR2 FQNEAQ (reference sequence). Trimming took off 4 bases at V and 9 bases at J, with 14 bases between the two ends. The CDR3 spells CASSSLQGPTQYF. The CDR3 DNA follows: TGTGCCAGCAGCTCATTACAGGGTCCGACGCAGTATTTT.

The chain has TRBV11-3 and TRBJ1-6; no definite D call. The CDR3 length is 13 residues. CDR1 and CDR2 from the germline V gene are SGHNT and YENEEA. Between the trimmed V and J ends, which lost 2 bases and 9 bases, there was a span of 8 bases. In nucleotides, the CDR3 is TGTGCCAGCAGCTTAAATGGAGTTTCACCCCTCCACTTT. This gives the protein CASSLNGVSPLHF.

The J gene is TRBJ1-3, the V gene TRBV6-1; 7 bases align to TRBD1. The CDR3 spans 16 residues. Germline CDR1 MNHNS, CDR2 SASEGT. Unmatched junction bases numbered 5, after V lost 3 bases and J lost 0 bases. The CDR3 bases are TGTGCCAGCAGTGAGGGACAGTTTAACTCTGGAAACACCATATATTTT. This translates into CASSEGQFNSGNTIYF.

The V and J genes are TRBV7-3 and TRBJ2-2; D unresolved. CDR1 is SGHTA, CDR2 FQGTGA, per germline. V shed 4 bases and J shed 2 bases, with 5 bases lying between them. The CDR3 runs 13 residues. This chain's CDR3 is CASSSSNTGELFF. CDR3 sequence (DNA): TGTGCCAGCAGCTCCTCTAACACCGGGGAGCTGTTTTTT.

This clone was counted once. The V and J genes are TRBV15 and TRBJ1-4; D not certain. Germline V gene lookup returns CDR1 LNHNV and CDR2 YYDKDF (reference sequence). V lost 1 base, J lost 4 bases, and 10 bases lay in between. CDR3 length: 15 amino acids. In DNA, the CDR3 is TGTGCCACCAGCAGAGGTAGAAATATTAATGAAAAACTGTTTTTT. It yields the protein CATSRGRNINEKLFF. The full variable domain, with the rest looked up from reference TRBV15 and TRBJ1-4, is DAMVIQNPRYQVTQFGKPVTLSCSQTLNHNVMYWYQQKSSQAPKLLFHYYDKDFNNEADTPDNFQSRRPNTSFCFLDIRSPGLGDTAMYLCATSRGRNINEKLFFGSGTQLSVL.

The rearrangement joins TRBV6-6 to TRBJ2-3, with D possibly called TRBD1 or TRBD2 (5 bases each). CDR1 is MNHNY, CDR2 SVGAGI, per germline (reference sequence). The V gene lost 5 bases and the J gene lost 2 bases, with 14 bases spanning the gap. This CDR3 has 15 residues. The CDR3 nucleotides are TGTGCCAGCAGTGCCCTGGGACCAAACACAGATACGCAGTATTTT. The encoded protein is CASSALGPNTDTQYF.

CDR3 in DNA: TGTGCCAGCAGCTCCTCCGGGGGCTGGAATGAAAAACTGTTTTTT. As protein: CASSSSGGWNEKLFF. The chain is built from TRBV7-8 and TRBJ1-4; tentatively, D is TRBD1 (6 bases). The CDR3 runs to 15 residues. Trimming cost V 4 bases and J 5 bases, with 14 bases left between them. Per the germline V gene, CDR1 is SGHVS and CDR2 is FQNEAQ.

This clone appeared once. The chain couples TRBV7-3 to TRBJ1-1; tentatively, D is TRBD1 (5 bases). CDR1 is SGHTA and CDR2 is FQGTGA in the germline V gene. The CDR3 extends over 16 amino acids. V shed 1 base and J shed 5 bases, with 17 bases lying between them. The CDR3 sequence is CASSLNPGPGGTEAFF. The DNA for the CDR3 is TGTGCCAGCAGCTTAAACCCAGGGCCTGGGGGTACTGAAGCTTTCTTT.

The chain is built from TRBV7-8 and TRBJ1-2, with 8 bases identical to TRBD1. Germline loops: CDR1 SGHVS, CDR2 FQNEAQ. Trimming cost V 4 bases and J 0 bases; bases outside gene matches: 4. This CDR3 spans 15 amino acids. DNA for the CDR3: TGTGCCAGCAGCTACGGGACAGGAGCTAACTATGGCTACACCTTC. Protein: CASSYGTGANYGYTF.

The chain links TRBV29-1 to TRBJ1-1, with D hard to call. Germline CDR1 is SQVTM and CDR2 is ANQGSEA. Between the trimmed V and J ends, which lost 3 bases and 4 bases, there was a span of 12 bases. The CDR3 consists of 13 residues. The CDR3 DNA reads TGCAGCGTTGACGACCCCCGAGGCACTGAAGCTTTCTTT. Amino acid sequence: CSVDDPRGTEAFF.

V and J are TRBV13 and TRBJ2-1; 15 bases are a match to TRBD2. The CDR3 spans 15 residues. Germline V gene sequence: CDR1 PRHDT, CDR2 FYEKMQ (reference sequence). Trimming removed 5 bases from V and 10 bases from J; junction bases left unmatched: 6. The chain's CDR3 is CASSQGLAGGKEQFF. The CDR3 nucleotides are TGTGCCAGCAGCCAGGGACTAGCGGGGGGAAAAGAGCAGTTCTTC.

This clone was seen more than once but under ten times. This chain joins TRBV7-3 and TRBJ2-1; no clear D gene. This CDR3 has 15 amino acids. The germline CDR1 and CDR2 sequences are SGHTA and FQGTGA. The ends were cut back, 5 bases at V and 1 base at J, with 12 bases in the middle. CDR3 amino acids: CASSPSSGSYNEQFF. The CDR3 DNA follows: TGTGCCAGCAGCCCCTCTTCTGGGTCCTACAATGAGCAGTTCTTC.

The rearrangement uses TRBV14 and TRBJ1-5, with TRBD1 matching over 8 bases. CDR1 is SGHDN, CDR2 FVKESK, per germline. This CDR3 has 16 residues. The V and J ends lost 5 bases and 0 bases, in that order; junction bases with no gene match: 6. CDR3 nucleotides: TGTGCCAGCAGCAGGACAGGGAGCGATAGCAATCAGCCCCAGCATTTT. This encodes CASSRTGSDSNQPQHF.

The chain is built from TRBV4-1 and TRBJ1-2; TRBD1 agrees at 8 bases. V was pared by 5 bases and J by 3 bases, with 5 bases of the junction left unmatched. The germline V gene encodes CDR1 MGHRA and CDR2 YSYEKL. The CDR3 is 14 residues long. The CDR3 here is CASSFDRGDYGYTF. CDR3 in DNA: TGCGCCAGCAGCTTCGACAGGGGCGACTATGGCTACACCTTC.